The clone carrying this TCR beta chain has at least ten counts. No antigen is known for it. A much larger clonotype is one base distant, so this may be a read error. The data were obtained in a study of breast tumors, draining lymph nodes, adjacent tissues. Study results and limitations: Luminal-like breast cancer showed significantly greater tumor-nontumor repertoire similarity than basal-like breast cancer did.

From germline, CDR1 is SGHTA and CDR2 FQGTGA. CDR3 size: 14 residues. Each CDR3 protein is one row after TCRdb ran MiXCR on the multiplex PCR reads. The data contain 20,000 to 30,000 distinct CDR3 sequences, 23% of them seen just once; the ten biggest clones take up about 13%. Sequencing was performed on breast tumor tissue. The chain combines TRBV7-3 with TRBJ2-3; possible D gene TRBD1, 6 bases. The clonotype originates from a female donor with breast cancer. Some clones in this sample may be carry-over from other donors' samples. The CDR3, as DNA: TGTGCCGGCAGCCCAACAGGGTCCACAGATACGCAGTATTTT. Amino acids: CAGSPTGSTDTQYF.